This T cell receptor (beta chain) emerged from a study of blood T cell repertoires in COVID-19. Study-level information: T cells, B-cell-depleted T cells, or PBMCs provided the cDNA or gDNA that served as material.

Per the original data handling: Estimated nucleated cell counts came from reference gene primer amplification. The protocol was immunoSEQ multiplex PCR, while the TCRdb copy is restricted to in-frame clones and leaves out a portion. The DNA was the basis for D and trimming; V, J and clone size are from that table. The sample shows approximately 80,000 clones, approximately 88% of them seen only once. This clone was seen a single time. The germline gives CDR1 SGHTA, CDR2 FQGNSA. V was clipped by 7 bases and J by 6 bases, with 16 bases between them. The CDR3 loop spans 14 amino acids. The source of this sequence is a woman older than 75 with acute or convalescent COVID-19. The chain is built from TRBV7-2 and TRBJ2-4; TRBD1 might be the D (8 bases). Sequencing was performed on peripheral blood. DNA of the CDR3: TGTGCCAGCACCCCGGACAGGGAGGGAAACATTCAGTACTTC. It translates to CASTPDREGNIQYF.